This TCR beta chain is from a study of T-cell reconstitution after alpha-beta-depleted transplantation in children. J was trimmed by 4 bases and V by 5 bases; bases with no gene match: 13. The germline V gene has CDR1 MNHEY and CDR2 SVGEGT. CDR3 length: 16 residues. For TCRbeta, the library was prepared with unique molecular identifiers. One entry per CDR3 protein results from TCRdb running MiXCR on the PCR reads. The top ten hold approximately 8% of the sample, which has about 120,000 distinct CDR3 sequences, around 10% seen once. The V gene is TRBV6-2 or TRBV6-3, the J gene TRBJ1-1; 7 nucleotides align to TRBD1. The receptor was isolated from a human donor who donated a stem cell graft to a child with acute lymphoblastic leukemia. The sample consisted of PBMCs from the stem cell graft donor, taken from the stem cell graft. The CDR3 loop reads CASSPSSQGLSTEAFF. CDR3 in DNA: TGTGCCAGCAGTCCATCTTCACAGGGGTTGAGCACTGAAGCTTTCTTT.